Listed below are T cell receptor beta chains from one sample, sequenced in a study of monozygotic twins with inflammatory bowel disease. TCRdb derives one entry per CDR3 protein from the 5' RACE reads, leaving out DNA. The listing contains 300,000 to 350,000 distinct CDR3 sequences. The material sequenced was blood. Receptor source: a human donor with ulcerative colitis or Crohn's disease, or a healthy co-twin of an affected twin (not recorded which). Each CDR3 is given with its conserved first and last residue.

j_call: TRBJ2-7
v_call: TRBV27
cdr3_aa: CASSYQPSYEQYF

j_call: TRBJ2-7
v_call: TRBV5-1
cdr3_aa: CASSLEDSYEQYF

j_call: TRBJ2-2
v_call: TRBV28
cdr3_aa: CASRGTKGKREDTGELFF

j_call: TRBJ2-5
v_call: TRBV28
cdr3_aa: CASSQDNLETQYF

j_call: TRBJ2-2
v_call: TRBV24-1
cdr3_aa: CATSGIASGSLRTGELFF

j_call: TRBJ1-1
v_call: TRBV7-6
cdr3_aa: CASSLGAEFEAFF

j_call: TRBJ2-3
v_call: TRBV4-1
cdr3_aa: CASSQEGITDTQYF

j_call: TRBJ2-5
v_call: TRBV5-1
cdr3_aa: CASRWDGQETQYF

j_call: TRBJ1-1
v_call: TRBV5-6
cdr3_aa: CASSLTAGAEAFF

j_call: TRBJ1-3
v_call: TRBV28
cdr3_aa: CASSSLGHQSGNTIYF

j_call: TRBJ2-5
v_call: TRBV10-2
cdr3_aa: CASSGSGGVQTQYF

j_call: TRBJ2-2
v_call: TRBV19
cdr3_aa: CASSNGTKNTGELFF

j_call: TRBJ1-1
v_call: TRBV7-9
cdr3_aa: CASSIGGNTEAFF

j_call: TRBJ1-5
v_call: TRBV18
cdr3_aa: CASSPSRANNQPQHF

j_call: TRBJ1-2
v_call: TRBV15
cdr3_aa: CATSRGYESNYGYTF

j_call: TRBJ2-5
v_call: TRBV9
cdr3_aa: CASSVQSGLRGETQYF

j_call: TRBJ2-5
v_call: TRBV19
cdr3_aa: CASTKGTTRTETQYF

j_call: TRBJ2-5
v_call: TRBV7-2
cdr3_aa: CASSALAYQETQYF

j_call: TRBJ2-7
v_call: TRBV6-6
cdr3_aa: CASSYVAGEQYF

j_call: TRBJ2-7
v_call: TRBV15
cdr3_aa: CATSRAGQALEQYF

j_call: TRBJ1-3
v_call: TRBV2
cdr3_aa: CASSDGDSGNTIYF

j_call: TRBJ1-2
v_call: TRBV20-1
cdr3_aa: CSAPSLRDRRVGYTF

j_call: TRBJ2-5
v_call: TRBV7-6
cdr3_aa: CASSLAASGETQYF

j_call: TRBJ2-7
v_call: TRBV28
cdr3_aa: CASSLWVFGGRPREQYF

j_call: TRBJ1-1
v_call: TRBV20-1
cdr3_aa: CSARAGASFEAFF

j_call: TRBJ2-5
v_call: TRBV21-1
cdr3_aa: CASSKGGISSGRAGETQYF

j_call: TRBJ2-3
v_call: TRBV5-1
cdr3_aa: CASSSGATSGGLFPSTDTQYF

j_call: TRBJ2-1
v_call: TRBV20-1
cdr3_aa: CSARDGTSGSDEQFF

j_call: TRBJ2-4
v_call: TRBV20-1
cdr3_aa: CSARALAGGAKNIQYF

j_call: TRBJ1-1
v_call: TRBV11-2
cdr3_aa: CASSASGGAHTEAFF

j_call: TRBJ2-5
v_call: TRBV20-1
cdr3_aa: CSAREGGLAYRETQYF

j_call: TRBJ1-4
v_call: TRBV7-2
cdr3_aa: CASSLGGAASKLFF